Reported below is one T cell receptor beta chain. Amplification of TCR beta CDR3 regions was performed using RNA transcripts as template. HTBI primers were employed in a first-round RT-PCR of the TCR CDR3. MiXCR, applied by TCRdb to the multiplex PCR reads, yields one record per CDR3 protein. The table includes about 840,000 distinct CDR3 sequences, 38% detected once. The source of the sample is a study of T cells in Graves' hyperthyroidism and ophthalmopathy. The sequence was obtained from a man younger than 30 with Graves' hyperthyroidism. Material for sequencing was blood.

CDR3 region: CAISWTGEDYEQYF. The CDR3 DNA follows: TGTGCCATCAGTTGGACAGGGGAAGACTACGAGCAGTACTTC. J is TRBJ2-7 and V is TRBV10-3; 9 positions match TRBD1. The V segment lost 5 bases and the J segment 3 bases; nucleotides outside the gene matches: 5. The CDR3 covers 14 residues. CDR1 is ENHRY, CDR2 SYGVKD, per germline.